This T cell receptor beta chain was captured in a study of post-analysis software for immune sequencing data. About the study: Relapsing-remitting, secondary progressive and progressive-relapsing forms made up the multiple sclerosis disease courses. Study outcomes and limitations: Multiple sclerosis patients had significantly lower normalized Chao1 diversity than controls. Controls showed lower frequencies than patients for five TRBV segments, and TRBV5-6, TRBV5-1 and TRBV20-1 were among these. Under the F measure, samples that were prepared in one batch clustered strongly together.

This clonotype was found many times. What it binds is unknown. This CDR3 comprises 12 residues. V was clipped by 0 bases and J by 2 bases, with 2 bases between them. CDR1 and CDR2 (germline): SEHNR, FQNEAQ (reference sequence). Carried by the TCR beta cDNA libraries were unique molecular identifiers. From roughly 1 to 10 million T cells, roughly 0.5 million cDNA molecules were obtained. TCRdb fed the PCR reads into MiXCR, producing one record per CDR3 protein. The sample holds roughly 410,000 distinct CDR3 sequences, around a third seen once. The TCR sequence derives from a girl between 5 and 17 years old with multiple sclerosis. J is TRBJ2-7 and V is TRBV7-9; no clear D. Input material: blood. The CDR3: CASSLAPYEQYF. The CDR3 DNA follows: TGTGCCAGCAGCTTAGCCCCCTACGAGCAGTACTTC.